A selection of T cell receptor beta chains follows, all from one sample in a study of control samples from healthy donors and cancer patients. Clones were sequenced by immunoSEQ multiplex PCR, and TCRdb holds only the in-frame ones, with some missing. The sample has some 150,000 clones; 75% to 95% are singletons. Sequencing input: blood. These receptors all come from a woman aged 25 to 45 in good health. Both conserved end residues are part of each CDR3. Each record gives: J gene, D gene, clone size, V gene, CDR3 protein, CDR3 DNA. D genes are given only for firm matches. Clone size is stated in some rows and not others, as once, few, many or a class when expanded.

J: TRBJ2-7; D: NA; size: NA; V: TRBV6-6; CDR3: CASMDSPSYEQYF; DNA: TGTGCCAGCATGGACAGTCCCTCCTACGAGCAGTACTTC
J: TRBJ2-1; D: NA; size: once; V: TRBV15; CDR3: CATSRDNYLRDEQFF; DNA: TGTGCCACCAGCAGAGACAACTACCTTCGCGATGAGCAGTTCTTC
J: TRBJ2-2; D: TRBD2; size: NA; V: TRBV28; CDR3: CASRAGGPDTGELFF; DNA: TGTGCCAGCAGGGCGGGAGGGCCGGACACCGGGGAGCTGTTTTTT
J: TRBJ1-4; D: NA; size: once; V: TRBV12-3/TRBV12-4; CDR3: CASSTNEKLFF; DNA: TGTGCCAGCAGTACTAATGAAAAACTGTTTTTT
J: TRBJ1-2; D: NA; size: NA; V: TRBV11-2; CDR3: CASSLGPENYGYTF; DNA: TGTGCCAGCAGCTTAGGGCCAGAGAACTATGGCTACACCTTC
J: TRBJ1-2; D: NA; size: NA; V: TRBV29-1; CDR3: CSVDRNYGYTF; DNA: TGCAGCGTTGACCGGAACTATGGCTACACCTTC
J: TRBJ2-7; D: NA; size: NA; V: TRBV11-2; CDR3: CASSLALGTRSSYEQYF; DNA: TGTGCCAGCAGCTTAGCGCTGGGGACAAGGAGCTCCTACGAGCAGTACTTC
J: TRBJ2-5; D: TRBD2; size: NA; V: TRBV5-1; CDR3: CASSLAASGQQETQYF; DNA: TGCGCCAGCAGCTTGGCGGCTAGCGGACAACAAGAGACCCAGTACTTC
J: TRBJ1-1; D: NA; size: NA; V: TRBV9; CDR3: CASSVGPLNTEAFF; DNA: TGTGCCAGCAGCGTAGGACCACTGAACACTGAAGCTTTCTTT
J: TRBJ1-2; D: NA; size: NA; V: TRBV29-1; CDR3: CSVDRSYTF; DNA: TGCAGCGTTGACAGAAGCTACACCTTC
J: TRBJ2-3; D: TRBD2; size: NA; V: TRBV6-4; CDR3: CASSASGGAPDTQYF; DNA: TGTGCCAGCAGTGCCAGCGGGGGGGCCCCAGATACGCAGTATTTT
J: TRBJ1-5; D: NA; size: NA; V: TRBV3-1/TRBV3-2; CDR3: CASSQGWARGNQPQHF; DNA: TGTGCCAGCAGCCAAGGGTGGGCCAGGGGCAATCAGCCCCAGCATTTT
J: TRBJ1-5; D: NA; size: NA; V: TRBV12-3/TRBV12-4; CDR3: CASSLRGNQPQHF; DNA: TGTGCCAGCAGTTTGAGGGGGAATCAGCCCCAGCATTTT
J: TRBJ2-7; D: TRBD2; size: NA; V: TRBV9; CDR3: CATPTSRHEQYF; DNA: TGTGCCACCCCGACTAGCCGCCACGAGCAGTACTTC
J: TRBJ2-1; D: NA; size: NA; V: TRBV3-1/TRBV3-2; CDR3: CASSLGNNEQFF; DNA: TGTGCCAGCAGCCTGGGAAACAATGAGCAGTTCTTC
J: TRBJ2-6; D: NA; size: few; V: TRBV11-2; CDR3: CASSLYSSGANVLTF; DNA: TGTGCCAGCAGCTTATACAGCTCTGGGGCCAACGTCCTGACTTTC
J: TRBJ1-1; D: NA; size: NA; V: TRBV19; CDR3: CASSIERYTEAFF; DNA: TGTGCCAGTAGTATAGAAAGATACACTGAAGCTTTCTTT
J: TRBJ1-6; D: NA; size: NA; V: TRBV6-1; CDR3: CASSEVLGYNSPLHF; DNA: TGTGCCAGCAGTGAAGTGCTAGGGTATAATTCACCCCTCCACTTT
J: TRBJ1-4; D: NA; size: NA; V: TRBV2; CDR3: CASSEDRTTNEKLFF; DNA: TGTGCCAGCAGTGAAGACAGAACAACTAATGAAAAACTGTTTTTT
J: TRBJ2-1; D: TRBD2; size: NA; V: TRBV7-9; CDR3: CASSSGTSGANEQFF; DNA: TGTGCCAGCAGTTCCGGGACTAGCGGGGCCAATGAGCAGTTCTTC
J: TRBJ2-7; D: TRBD1; size: NA; V: TRBV19; CDR3: CASSILGTGRYEQYF; DNA: TGTGCCAGTAGTATTCTCGGGACAGGGCGCTACGAGCAGTACTTC
J: TRBJ2-3; D: TRBD2; size: NA; V: TRBV2; CDR3: CASSDTSGGEDTQYF; DNA: TGTGCCAGCAGTGACACTAGCGGGGGGGAAGATACGCAGTATTTT
J: TRBJ2-3; D: NA; size: once; V: TRBV9; CDR3: CASSVAQDSPQYF; DNA: TGTGCCAGCAGCGTAGCTCAGGACAGTCCGCAGTATTTT
J: TRBJ2-7; D: TRBD2; size: NA; V: TRBV2; CDR3: CASRTSGSYEQYF; DNA: TGTGCCAGCCGGACTAGCGGGAGTTACGAGCAGTACTTC
J: TRBJ2-4; D: NA; size: NA; V: TRBV6-2/TRBV6-3; CDR3: CASSYGVPEINIQYF; DNA: TGTGCCAGCAGTTACGGGGTGCCGGAGATAAACATTCAGTACTTC
J: TRBJ1-4; D: TRBD1; size: NA; V: TRBV9; CDR3: CASSAGTGGYEKLFF; DNA: TGTGCCAGCAGCGCAGGGACAGGGGGCTATGAAAAACTGTTTTTT
J: TRBJ1-1; D: NA; size: NA; V: TRBV10-3; CDR3: CAIKSDGTEAFF; DNA: TGTGCCATCAAGTCGGATGGCACTGAAGCTTTCTTT
J: TRBJ2-5; D: NA; size: NA; V: TRBV18; CDR3: CASSPTVETQYF; DNA: TGTGCCAGCTCACCGACGGTAGAGACCCAGTACTTC
J: TRBJ2-2; D: NA; size: NA; V: TRBV10-1; CDR3: CASSDPSGFRTTGELFF; DNA: TGCGCCAGCAGTGACCCAAGCGGGTTTCGGACCACCGGGGAGCTGTTTTTT
J: TRBJ2-7; D: TRBD2; size: NA; V: TRBV2; CDR3: CASSELAGGHREQYF; DNA: TGTGCCAGCAGTGAACTCGCGGGGGGGCATCGTGAGCAGTACTTC
J: TRBJ1-2; D: TRBD1; size: NA; V: TRBV15; CDR3: CATSRPTAGGRGGYTF; DNA: TGTGCCACCAGCAGACCTACAGCAGGGGGCCGAGGAGGCTACACCTTC
J: TRBJ1-5; D: NA; size: NA; V: TRBV30; CDR3: CAWSVRGGNQPQHF; DNA: TGTGCCTGGAGTGTACGGGGAGGCAATCAGCCCCAGCATTTT
J: TRBJ2-1; D: TRBD2; size: NA; V: TRBV5-5; CDR3: CASSLGRGAYNEQFF; DNA: TGTGCCAGCAGCTTGGGACGGGGGGCCTACAATGAGCAGTTCTTC
J: TRBJ1-1; D: NA; size: NA; V: TRBV6-2/TRBV6-3; CDR3: CASSYAGNTEAFF; DNA: TGTGCCAGCAGTTACGCAGGAAACACTGAAGCTTTCTTT
J: TRBJ2-3; D: TRBD2; size: few; V: TRBV6-5; CDR3: CASSNPSGGTDTQYF; DNA: TGTGCCAGCAGCAACCCTAGCGGGGGGACAGATACGCAGTATTTT